These 8 T cell receptor beta chains were all obtained from the same sample, sequenced in a study of cytomegalovirus exposure and HLA in healthy donors (dated by TCRdb to 2015 to 2018). The library was generated by the immunoSEQ multiplex PCR assay. For the multiplex PCR, a mixture combining 60 forward primers for TCR Vbeta segments and 13 reverse primers for TCR Jbeta segments was used. The source is immuneACCESS, and TCRdb retained only in-frame sequences with V and J called. Part of the clones is not carried over; for the studies checked, unresolved V genes explain less than half of this, and the remainder is unexplained. The sample profile shows a few hundred thousand clones; 70% to 80% of them were found once. Just under 3% of the sample lies in the top ten. Material: PBMCs. The receptors shown here come from a woman aged 30 to 39 in good health and CMV-seronegative.

V is TRBV7-8 and J is TRBJ2-2; TRBD2 matches at 8 bases. In germline, CDR1 is SGHVS, CDR2 FQNEAQ. CDR3 size: 16 residues. With 6 bases clipped from V and 4 bases from J, the junction kept 10 bases outside the gene matches. This CDR3 is CASSHSAGVSTGELFF. Here the CDR3 DNA reads TGTGCCAGCAGTCATTCAGCGGGGGTGTCCACCGGGGAGCTGTTTTTT.

The chain is built from TRBV6-5 and TRBJ2-7, with 7 bases identical to TRBD2. J gave up 6 bases and V 4 bases, and 12 bases lay outside the gene matches. Germline assignment: CDR1 MNHEY and CDR2 SVGAGI. This CDR3 spans 15 amino acids. The CDR3 loop reads CASSWGGTGRAEQYF. CDR3 bases: TGTGCCAGCAGTTGGGGAGGGACCGGGAGAGCCGAGCAGTACTTC.

The rearrangement uses TRBV5-1 and TRBJ2-7; 10 bases fit TRBD1. The CDR3 length is 15 residues. Trimming cost V 5 bases and J 6 bases; bases outside gene matches: 11. CDR1 and CDR2 from the germline V gene are SGHRS and YFSETQ. This CDR3 reads CASSRGDRGRGEQYF. The CDR3 DNA sequence: TGCGCCAGCAGTCGGGGGGACAGGGGTCGTGGCGAGCAGTACTTC.

The chain links TRBV5-4 to TRBJ2-7, with TRBD1 as a possible D gene (6 bases). The V gene's germline CDR1 is SGHNT and CDR2 YYREEE (reference sequence). V lost 4 bases and J 1 base, leaving 15 bases between the germline ends. The CDR3 runs 15 residues. The CDR3 here is CASSPRGHGSYEQYF. CDR3 coding DNA: TGTGCCAGCAGCCCCAGGGGCCATGGGTCCTACGAGCAGTACTTC.

The V gene is TRBV6-1, the J gene TRBJ2-2, with TRBD1 identical over 8 bases. Germline lookup yields CDR1 MNHNS and CDR2 SASEGT. The CDR3 length is 15 residues. V shed 6 bases and J 3 bases; nucleotides not matched to a gene: 6. The CDR3 DNA follows: TGTGCCAGCAGAGGGGACAGGAGGGACACCGGGGAGCTGTTTTTT. Amino acid sequence: CASRGDRRDTGELFF.

The V gene is TRBV5-4, the J gene TRBJ2-1; 12 nucleotides match TRBD2. Germline V gene sequence: CDR1 SGHNT, CDR2 YYREEE (reference sequence). The CDR3 is 15 residues long. The V and J ends lost 0 bases and 8 bases, in that order; junction bases with no gene match: 3. The CDR3 DNA is TGTGCCAGCAGCTTGGCGACTAGCGGGGGACATGAGCAGTTCTTC. Its translation is CASSLATSGGHEQFF. The whole variable domain, filled in from reference TRBV5-4 and TRBJ2-1, reads ETGVTQSPTHLIKTRGQQVTLRCSSQSGHNTVSWYQQALGQGPQFIFQYYREEENGRGNFPPRFSGLQFPNYSSELNVNALELDDSALYLCASSLATSGGHEQFFGPGTRLTVL.

The chain is built from TRBV6-6 and TRBJ2-1; a possible D gene is TRBD2 (6 bases). In germline, CDR1 is MNHNY, CDR2 SVGAGI (reference sequence). Trimming shortened V by 4 bases and J by 6 bases, and 13 bases separated the two germline ends. This CDR3 comprises 14 residues. This chain's CDR3 is CASSSLTSPNEQFF. CDR3 bases: TGTGCCAGCAGTTCCCTAACTAGCCCCAATGAGCAGTTCTTC.

The chain uses TRBV1 and TRBJ2-1; no DNA check was done on the table's D call, TRBD2. TRBV1 is annotated as a pseudogene. The length of the CDR3 is 14 residues. The CDR3 DNA sequence: TGCACCAGCCCAAAAGCGGGGGGTAATAATGAGCAGTTCTTC. It encodes CTSPKAGGNNEQFF.